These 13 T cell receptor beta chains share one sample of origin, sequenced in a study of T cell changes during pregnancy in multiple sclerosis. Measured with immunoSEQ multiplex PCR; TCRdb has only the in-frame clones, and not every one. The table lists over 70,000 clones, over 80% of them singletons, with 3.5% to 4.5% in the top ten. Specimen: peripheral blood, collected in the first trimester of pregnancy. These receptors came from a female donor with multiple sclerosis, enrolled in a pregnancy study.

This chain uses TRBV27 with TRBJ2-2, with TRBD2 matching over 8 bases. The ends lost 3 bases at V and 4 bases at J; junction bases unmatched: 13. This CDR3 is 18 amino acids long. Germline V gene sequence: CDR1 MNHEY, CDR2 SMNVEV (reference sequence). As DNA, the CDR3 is TGTGCCAGCAGTTTCTGGCTGAGCGGGGGCCGGGGCACCGGGGAGCTGTTTTTT. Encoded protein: CASSFWLSGGRGTGELFF.

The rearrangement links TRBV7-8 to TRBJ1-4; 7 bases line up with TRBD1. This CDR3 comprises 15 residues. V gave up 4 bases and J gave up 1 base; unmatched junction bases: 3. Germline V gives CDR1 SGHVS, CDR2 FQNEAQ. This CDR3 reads CASSWRQGTNEKLFF. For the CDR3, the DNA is TGTGCCAGCAGCTGGCGACAGGGAACTAATGAAAAACTGTTTTTT.

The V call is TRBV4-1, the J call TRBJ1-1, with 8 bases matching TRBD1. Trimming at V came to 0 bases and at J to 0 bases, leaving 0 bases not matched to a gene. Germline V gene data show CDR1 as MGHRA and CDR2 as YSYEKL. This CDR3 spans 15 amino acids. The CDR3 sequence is CASSQEDRVNTEAFF. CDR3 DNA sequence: TGCGCCAGCAGCCAAGAGGACAGGGTGAACACTGAAGCTTTCTTT.

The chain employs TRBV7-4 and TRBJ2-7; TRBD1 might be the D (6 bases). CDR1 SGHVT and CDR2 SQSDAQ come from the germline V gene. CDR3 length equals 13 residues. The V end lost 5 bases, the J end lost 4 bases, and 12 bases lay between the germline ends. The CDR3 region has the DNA TGTGCCAGCAGCCTACAGGGTAAGTACGAGCAGTACTTC. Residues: CASSLQGKYEQYF.

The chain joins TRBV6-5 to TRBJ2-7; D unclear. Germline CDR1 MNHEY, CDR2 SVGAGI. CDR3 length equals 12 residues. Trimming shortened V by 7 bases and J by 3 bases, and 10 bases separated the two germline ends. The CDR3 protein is CASTLSNYEQYF. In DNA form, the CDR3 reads TGTGCCAGCACACTAAGCAACTACGAGCAGTACTTC.

The CDR3 sequence is CASSFGSPGLVGGELFF. The CDR3 DNA is TGTGCCAGCAGCTTTGGCAGTCCGGGACTAGTTGGTGGGGAGCTGTTTTTT. The V call is TRBV5-6, the J call TRBJ2-2; 8 positions agree with TRBD2. CDR3 length: 17 amino acids. Germline V gene lookup returns CDR1 SGHDT and CDR2 YYEEEE. With 2 bases clipped from V and 8 bases from J, the junction kept 14 bases outside the gene matches.

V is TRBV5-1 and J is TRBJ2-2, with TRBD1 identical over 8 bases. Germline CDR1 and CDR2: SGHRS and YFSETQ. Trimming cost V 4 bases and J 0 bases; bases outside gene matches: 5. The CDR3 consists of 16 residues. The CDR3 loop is CASSIGQGANTGELFF. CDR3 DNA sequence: TGCGCCAGCAGCATAGGACAGGGCGCGAACACCGGGGAGCTGTTTTTT.

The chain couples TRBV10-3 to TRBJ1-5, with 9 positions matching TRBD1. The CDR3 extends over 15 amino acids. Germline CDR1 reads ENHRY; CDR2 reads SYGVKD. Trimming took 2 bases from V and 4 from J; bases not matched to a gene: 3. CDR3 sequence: CAISEDRGINQPQHF. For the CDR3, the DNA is TGTGCCATCAGTGAGGACAGGGGGATTAATCAGCCCCAGCATTTT.

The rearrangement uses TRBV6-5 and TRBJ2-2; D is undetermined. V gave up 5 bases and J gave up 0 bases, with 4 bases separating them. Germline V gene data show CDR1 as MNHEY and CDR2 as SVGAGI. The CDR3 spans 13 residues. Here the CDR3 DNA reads TGTGCCAGCAGTCCCGCGAACACCGGGGAGCTGTTTTTT. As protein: CASSPANTGELFF.

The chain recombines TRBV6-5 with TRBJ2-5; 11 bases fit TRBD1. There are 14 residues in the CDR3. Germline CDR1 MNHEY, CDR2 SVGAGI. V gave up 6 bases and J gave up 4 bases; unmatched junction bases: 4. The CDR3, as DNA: TGTGCCAGCAGGGGGACAGGGGGAGCAGAGACCCAGTACTTC. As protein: CASRGTGGAETQYF.

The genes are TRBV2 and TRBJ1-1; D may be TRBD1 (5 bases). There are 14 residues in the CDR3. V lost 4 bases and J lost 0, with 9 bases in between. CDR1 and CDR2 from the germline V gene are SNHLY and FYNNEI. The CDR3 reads CASSGGGLNTEAFF. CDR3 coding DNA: TGTGCCAGCAGTGGGGGGGGTTTGAACACTGAAGCTTTCTTT.

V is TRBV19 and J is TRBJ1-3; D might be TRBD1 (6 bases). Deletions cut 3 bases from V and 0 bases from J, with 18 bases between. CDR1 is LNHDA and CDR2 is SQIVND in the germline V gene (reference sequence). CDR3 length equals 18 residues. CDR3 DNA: TGTGCCAGTAGTATGAGGGCTCCGGGACACCGCTCTGGAAACACCATATATTTT. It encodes CASSMRAPGHRSGNTIYF.

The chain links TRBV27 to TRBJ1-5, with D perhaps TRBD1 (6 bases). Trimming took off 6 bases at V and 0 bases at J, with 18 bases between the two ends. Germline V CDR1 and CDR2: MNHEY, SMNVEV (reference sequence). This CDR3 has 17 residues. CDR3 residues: CASSPWGGDNSNQPQHF. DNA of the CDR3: TGTGCCAGCAGCCCATGGGGAGGGGACAATAGCAATCAGCCCCAGCATTTT.